This T cell receptor beta chain originates from a study of cytomegalovirus exposure and HLA in healthy donors. Study summary: Earlier, 117 million unique TCR beta sequences were recovered from 170 million or so T cells by an analysis.

The PCR made use of 60 Vbeta and 13 Jbeta primers. TCRdb's copy holds only in-frame clones and misses some; the assay was immunoSEQ multiplex PCR. The data show under 90,000 clones, roughly 74% seen once. Germline trimming cut 2 bases from V and 4 bases from J; bases unmatched to any gene: 7. This CDR3 comprises 14 residues. The germline CDR1 and CDR2 sequences are GTSNPN and SVGIG (reference sequence). Study-wide points: Earlier results showed most TCR beta V segments being productive about 87% or about 30% of the time. Cytomegalovirus status, reportedly, was diagnosed with high specificity and sensitivity by the classifier.

Remarks on this clone: What it recognizes is unknown.

The genes are TRBV30 and TRBJ1-1, with 7 bases fitting TRBD1. The clonotype comes from a man aged 40-49 years in good health and CMV-seronegative. The sequencing sample was made of PBMCs. The CDR3 sequence is CAWSPLTGTTEAFF. CDR3 nucleotides: TGTGCCTGGAGTCCCTTGACAGGGACCACTGAAGCTTTCTTT.